This T cell receptor (beta chain) was retrieved from a study of T cells in Graves' hyperthyroidism and ophthalmopathy. The TCR beta CDR3 regions underwent amplification using RNA transcripts as the source. With the HTBI primer set, the TCR CDR3 went through a first round of RT-PCR. TCRdb fed the multiplex PCR reads into MiXCR, producing one record per CDR3 protein. The sample holds under 750,000 distinct CDR3 sequences; around a sixth are singletons and the top ten take 16%. Each patient was aged 18 to 65 and had newly diagnosed hyperthyroidism of under 2 months' duration. Patients were excluded for uncontrolled infection, other autoimmune disease, pregnancy or lactation. The CDR3 has 14 residues. V gave up 5 bases and J gave up 4 bases, with 12 bases separating them. Germline CDR1 reads MDHEN; CDR2 reads SYDVKM.

This clonotype was obtained from a woman between 50 and 59 years old with Graves' hyperthyroidism that later progressed to Graves' ophthalmopathy. Sequencing was done on a sample of blood. This sequence joins TRBV28 and TRBJ1-5; D is possibly TRBD1 (5 bases). CDR3 protein: CASSPDSANQPQHF. The CDR3 DNA reads as TGTGCCAGCAGTCCAGACAGTGCAAATCAGCCCCAGCATTTT.